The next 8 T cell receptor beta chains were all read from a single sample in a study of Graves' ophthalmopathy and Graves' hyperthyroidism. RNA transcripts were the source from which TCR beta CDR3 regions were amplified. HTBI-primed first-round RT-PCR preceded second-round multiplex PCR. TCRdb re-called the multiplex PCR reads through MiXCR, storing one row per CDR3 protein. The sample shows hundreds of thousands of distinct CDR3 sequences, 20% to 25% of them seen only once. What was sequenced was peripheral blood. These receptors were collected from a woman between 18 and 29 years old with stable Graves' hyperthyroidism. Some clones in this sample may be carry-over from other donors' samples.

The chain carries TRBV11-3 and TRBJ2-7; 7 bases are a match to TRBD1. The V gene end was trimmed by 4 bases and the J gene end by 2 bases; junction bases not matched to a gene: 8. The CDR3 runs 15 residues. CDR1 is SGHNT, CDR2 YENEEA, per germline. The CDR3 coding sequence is TGTGCCAGCAGCTCTCGGACGGGACAGCCCTACGAGCAGTACTTC. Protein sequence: CASSSRTGQPYEQYF.

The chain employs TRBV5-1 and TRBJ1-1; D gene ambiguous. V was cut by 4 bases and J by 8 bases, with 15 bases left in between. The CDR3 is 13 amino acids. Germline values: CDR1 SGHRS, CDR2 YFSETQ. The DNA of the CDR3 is TGCGCCAGCAGCGATAGGGTCAGCCCAGAAGCTTTCTTT. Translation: CASSDRVSPEAFF.

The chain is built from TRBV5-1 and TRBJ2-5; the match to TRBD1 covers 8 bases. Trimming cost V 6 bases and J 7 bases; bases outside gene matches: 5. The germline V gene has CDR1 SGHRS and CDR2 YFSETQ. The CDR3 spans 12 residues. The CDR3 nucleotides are TGCGCCAGCACGGGACAGGTGGGGACCCAGTACTTC. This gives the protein CASTGQVGTQYF.

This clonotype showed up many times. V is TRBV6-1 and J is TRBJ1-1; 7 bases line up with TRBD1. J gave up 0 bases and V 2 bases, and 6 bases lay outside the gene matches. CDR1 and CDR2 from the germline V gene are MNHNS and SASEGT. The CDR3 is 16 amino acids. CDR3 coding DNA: TGTGCCAGCAGTGAACTGGGCACAGGGGTGAACACTGAAGCTTTCTTT. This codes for CASSELGTGVNTEAFF.

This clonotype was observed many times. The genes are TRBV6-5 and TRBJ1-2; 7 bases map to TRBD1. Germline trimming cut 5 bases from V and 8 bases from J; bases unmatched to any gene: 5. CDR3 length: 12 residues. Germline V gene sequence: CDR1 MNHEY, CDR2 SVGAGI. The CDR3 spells CASSQGDRGYTF. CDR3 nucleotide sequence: TGTGCCAGCAGTCAGGGGGACAGAGGCTACACCTTC.

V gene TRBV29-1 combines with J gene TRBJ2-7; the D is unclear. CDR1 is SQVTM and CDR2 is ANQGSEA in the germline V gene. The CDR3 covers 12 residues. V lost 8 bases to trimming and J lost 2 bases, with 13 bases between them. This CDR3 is CSIRTLAYEQYF. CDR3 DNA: TGCAGCATACGGACCCTTGCCTACGAGCAGTACTTC.

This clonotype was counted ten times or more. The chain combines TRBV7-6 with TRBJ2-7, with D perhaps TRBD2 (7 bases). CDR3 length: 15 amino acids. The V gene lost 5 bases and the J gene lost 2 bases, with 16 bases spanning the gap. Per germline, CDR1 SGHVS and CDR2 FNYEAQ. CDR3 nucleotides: TGTGCCAGCAGCGACACTAGCGAGGGGGCCTACGAGCAGTACTTC. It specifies CASSDTSEGAYEQYF.

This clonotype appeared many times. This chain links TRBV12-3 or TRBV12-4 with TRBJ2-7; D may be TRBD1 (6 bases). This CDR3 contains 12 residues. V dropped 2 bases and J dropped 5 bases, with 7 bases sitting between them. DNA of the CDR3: TGTGCCAGCAGTTTAAACAGGGACGAGCAGTACTTC. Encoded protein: CASSLNRDEQYF.